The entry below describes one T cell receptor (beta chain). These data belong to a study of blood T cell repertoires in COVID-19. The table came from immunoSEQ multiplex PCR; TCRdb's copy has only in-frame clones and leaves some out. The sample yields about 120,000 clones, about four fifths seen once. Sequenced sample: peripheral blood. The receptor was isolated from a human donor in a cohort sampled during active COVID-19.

The CDR3 nucleotides are TGTGCCAGCAGTGAACCAAGCGGGGTTATAGCCGGGGAGCTGTTTTTT. Translating it yields CASSEPSGVIAGELFF. The V call is TRBV6-1, the J call TRBJ2-2, with 7 bases aligning to TRBD2. V gave up 2 bases and J gave up 6 bases; unmatched junction bases: 9. Germline-derived CDR1 and CDR2 are MNHNS and SASEGT. The CDR3 sequence is 16 residues long.